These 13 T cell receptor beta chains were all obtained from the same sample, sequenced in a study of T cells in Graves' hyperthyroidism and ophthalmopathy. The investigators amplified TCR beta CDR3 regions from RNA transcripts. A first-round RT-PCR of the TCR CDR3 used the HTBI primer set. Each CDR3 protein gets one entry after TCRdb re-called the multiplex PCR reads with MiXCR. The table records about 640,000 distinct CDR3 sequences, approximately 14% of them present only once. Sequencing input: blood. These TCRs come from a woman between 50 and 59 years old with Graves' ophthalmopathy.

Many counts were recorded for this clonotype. CDR3 DNA sequence: TGTGCCAGCAGCGCCGGTATTGCTGAAGCTTTCTTT. Translating it yields CASSAGIAEAFF. The rearrangement links TRBV6-1 to TRBJ1-1, with D uncertain. This CDR3 has 12 residues. Deletions cut 6 bases from V and 6 bases from J, with 11 bases between. CDR1 and CDR2 from the germline V gene are MNHNS and SASEGT.

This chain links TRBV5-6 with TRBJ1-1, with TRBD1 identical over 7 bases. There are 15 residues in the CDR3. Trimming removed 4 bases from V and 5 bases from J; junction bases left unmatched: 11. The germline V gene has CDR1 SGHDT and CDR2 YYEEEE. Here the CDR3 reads CASSQLTGRETEAFF. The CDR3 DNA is TGTGCCAGCAGCCAGTTGACAGGGCGGGAGACTGAAGCTTTCTTT. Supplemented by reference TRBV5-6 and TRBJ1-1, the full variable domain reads DAGVTQSPTHLIKTRGQQVTLRCSPKSGHDTVSWYQQALGQGPQFIFQYYEEEERQRGNFPDRFSGHQFPNYSSELNVNALLLGDSALYLCASSQLTGRETEAFFGQGTRLTVV.

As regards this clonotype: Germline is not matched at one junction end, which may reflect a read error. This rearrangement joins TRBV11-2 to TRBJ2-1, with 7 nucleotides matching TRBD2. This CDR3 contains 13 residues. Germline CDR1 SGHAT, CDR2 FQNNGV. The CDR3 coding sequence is TGCGCCAGCAGCGATGGACTAGACAATGAGCAGTTCTTC. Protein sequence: CASSDGLDNEQFF.

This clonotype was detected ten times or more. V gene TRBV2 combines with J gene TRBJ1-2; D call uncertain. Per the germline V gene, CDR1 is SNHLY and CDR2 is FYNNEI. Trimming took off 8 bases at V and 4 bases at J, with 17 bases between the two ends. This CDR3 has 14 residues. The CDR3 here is CASLDGSNTYGYTF. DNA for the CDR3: TGTGCCAGCTTAGACGGCTCCAATACCTATGGCTACACCTTC.

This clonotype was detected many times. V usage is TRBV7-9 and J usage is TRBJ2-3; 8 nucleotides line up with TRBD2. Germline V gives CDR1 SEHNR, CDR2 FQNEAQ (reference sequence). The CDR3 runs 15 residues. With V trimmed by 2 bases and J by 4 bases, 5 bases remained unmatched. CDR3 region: CASSLRSGSADTQYF. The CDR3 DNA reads TGTGCCAGCAGCTTACGAAGCGGGAGCGCAGATACGCAGTATTTT.

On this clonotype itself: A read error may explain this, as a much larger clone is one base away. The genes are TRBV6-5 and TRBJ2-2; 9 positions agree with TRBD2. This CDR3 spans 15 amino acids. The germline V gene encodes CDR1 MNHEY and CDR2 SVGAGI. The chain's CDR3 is CASSYLAGFTVELFF. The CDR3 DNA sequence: TGTGCCAGCAGTTACCTAGCGGGATTCACCGTGGAGCTGTTTTTT.

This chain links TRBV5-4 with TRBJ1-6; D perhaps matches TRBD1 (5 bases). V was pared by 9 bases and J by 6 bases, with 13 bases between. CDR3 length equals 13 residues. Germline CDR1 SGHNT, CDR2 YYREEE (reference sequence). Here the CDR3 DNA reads TGTGCCATCTCCAGGGAGCTTAATTCACCCCTCCACTTT. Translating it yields CAISRELNSPLHF.

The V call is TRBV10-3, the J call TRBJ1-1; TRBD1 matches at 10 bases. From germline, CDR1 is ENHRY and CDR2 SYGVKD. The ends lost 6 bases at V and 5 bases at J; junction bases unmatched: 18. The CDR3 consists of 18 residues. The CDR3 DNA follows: TGTGCCATCAGACAAATCTCCGGGACAGGGGACGGGAGGACTGAAGCTTTCTTT. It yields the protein CAIRQISGTGDGRTEAFF.

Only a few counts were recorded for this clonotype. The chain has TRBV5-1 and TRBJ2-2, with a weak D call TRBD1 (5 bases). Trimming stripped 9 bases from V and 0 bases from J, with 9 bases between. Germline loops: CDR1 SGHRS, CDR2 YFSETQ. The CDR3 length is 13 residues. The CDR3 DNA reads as TGCGCCACAGGACAAACGAACACCGGGGAGCTGTTTTTT. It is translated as CATGQTNTGELFF.

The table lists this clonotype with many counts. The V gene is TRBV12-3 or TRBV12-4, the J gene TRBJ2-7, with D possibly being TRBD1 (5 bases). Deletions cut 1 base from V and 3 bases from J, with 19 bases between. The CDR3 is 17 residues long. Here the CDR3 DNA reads TGTGCCAGCAGTTTAGTCGACATAGGACATGGGTACTACGAGCAGTACTTC. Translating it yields CASSLVDIGHGYYEQYF.

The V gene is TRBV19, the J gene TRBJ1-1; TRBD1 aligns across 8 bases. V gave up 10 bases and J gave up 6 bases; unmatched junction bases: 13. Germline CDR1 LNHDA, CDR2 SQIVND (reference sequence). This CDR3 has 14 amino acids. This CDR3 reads CATRQGQENAEAFF. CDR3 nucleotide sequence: TGTGCCACAAGACAGGGGCAAGAAAACGCTGAAGCTTTCTTT.

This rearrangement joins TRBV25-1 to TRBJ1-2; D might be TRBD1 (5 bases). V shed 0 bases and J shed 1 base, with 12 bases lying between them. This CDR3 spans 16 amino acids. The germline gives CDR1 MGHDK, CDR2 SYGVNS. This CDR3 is CASSEYGAQFNYGYTF. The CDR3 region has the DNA TGTGCCAGCAGTGAATATGGGGCCCAGTTTAACTATGGCTACACCTTC.

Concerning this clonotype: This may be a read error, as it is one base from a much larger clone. The chain's CDR3 is CSAADEGRGRLAGSYEQYF. As DNA, the CDR3 is TGCAGTGCTGCCGATGAGGGACGGGGTAGACTAGCGGGGAGCTACGAGCAGTACTTC. The chain joins TRBV20-1 to TRBJ2-7; 11 positions match TRBD2. V was pared by 5 bases and J by 3 bases, with 21 bases of the junction left unmatched. There are 19 residues in the CDR3. Germline V lookup: CDR1 DFQATT, CDR2 SNEGSKA (reference sequence).